Listed here are 32 T cell receptor beta chains from one sample, sequenced in a study of T cell clonotyping in hematopoietic cell transplantation. Time point defined: recipient sample about 28 days before transplant, after cytoreduction. Here immunoSEQ multiplex PCR was the method, and the copy in TCRdb shows in-frame clones only, minus some. Of 25,000 to 30,000 clones listed, more than 65% were seen once; the top ten hold around 1.8%. Sequenced material: peripheral blood mononuclear cells, taken before stem cell transplant. Every receptor here comes from a man aged 35 to 55 with acute myeloid leukemia. Some clones in this sample may be carry-over from other donors' samples.

This clone has only a few counts. This chain links TRBV9 with TRBJ1-2; 8 bases map to TRBD1. Germline lookup yields CDR1 SGDLS and CDR2 YYNGEE. The CDR3 sequence is 15 residues long. The V gene end was trimmed by 3 bases and the J gene end by 4 bases; junction bases not matched to a gene: 8. CDR3 protein: CASSGGPGGSYGYTF. CDR3 DNA sequence: TGTGCCAGCAGCGGGGGTCCAGGGGGCTCCTATGGCTACACCTTC.

This clone was observed a single time. The chain is built from TRBV2 and TRBJ1-5; D may be TRBD1 (6 bases). The CDR3 is 15 amino acids. The germline gives CDR1 SNHLY, CDR2 FYNNEI. Trimming left V 5 bases short and J 4 bases short, with 15 bases between. CDR3 bases: TGTGCCAGCAGTCTAGGGCAGGGGAAGAATCAGCCCCAGCATTTT. Translated, it gives CASSLGQGKNQPQHF.

The chain has TRBV18 and TRBJ2-3; tentatively, D is TRBD1 or TRBD2 (5 bases each). This CDR3 comprises 13 residues. Per germline, CDR1 KGHSH and CDR2 LQKENI. V was pared by 6 bases and J by 3 bases, with 10 bases between. CDR3 loop: CASSPGATDTQYF. The CDR3 nucleotides read TGTGCCAGCTCGCCCGGGGCTACAGATACGCAGTATTTT.

The chain couples TRBV11-2 to TRBJ2-5, with D perhaps being TRBD1 or TRBD2 (6 bases each). Germline V gene lookup returns CDR1 SGHAT and CDR2 FQNNGV. V shed 5 bases and J shed 7 bases, with 29 bases lying between them. The CDR3 runs to 18 residues. The CDR3 region has the DNA TGTGCCAGCAGCCACTACAGGGATCTGCTGTCGATGGGAGGGACCCAGTACTTC. This sequence encodes CASSHYRDLLSMGGTQYF.

The chain links TRBV4-1 to TRBJ2-1; TRBD2 might be the D (5 bases). The CDR3 has 17 residues. Looked up from germline, CDR1 is MGHRA and CDR2 is YSYEKL. V shed 1 base and J shed 0 bases, with 13 bases lying between them. CDR3 sequence: CASSQGSIGSSYNEQFF. The CDR3 coding sequence is TGCGCCAGCAGCCAAGGGTCCATAGGGAGCTCCTACAATGAGCAGTTCTTC.

The rearrangement uses TRBV5-1 and TRBJ2-1; 9 nucleotides match TRBD2. The CDR3 loop spans 16 amino acids. J gave up 4 bases and V 2 bases, and 7 bases lay outside the gene matches. The germline V gene has CDR1 SGHRS and CDR2 YFSETQ. The CDR3 nucleotides are TGCGCCAGCAGCTTATCAAGCGGGGGGACGTACAATGAGCAGTTCTTC. It codes for CASSLSSGGTYNEQFF. The complete variable domain, with remaining parts taken from reference TRBV5-1 and TRBJ2-1, reads KAGVTQTPRYLIKTRGQQVTLSCSPISGHRSVSWYQQTPGQGLQFLFEYFSETQRNKGNFPGRFSGRQFSNSRSEMNVSTLELGDSALYLCASSLSSGGTYNEQFFGPGTRLTVL.

The J gene is TRBJ1-3, the V gene TRBV28, with D possibly matching TRBD1 (5 bases). The germline V gene has CDR1 MDHEN and CDR2 SYDVKM. The V and J ends lost 2 bases and 0 bases respectively, with 14 bases between them. The CDR3 has 17 amino acids. CDR3 sequence: CASSLGGVLLSGNTIYF. The CDR3 DNA reads as TGTGCCAGCAGTTTAGGGGGGGTATTGCTCTCTGGAAACACCATATATTTT.

This clone was counted a few times. In nucleotides, the CDR3 is TGTGCCATCACTCGGGACAGGGACTATGGCTACACCTTC. Its protein product is CAITRDRDYGYTF. V is TRBV10-3 and J is TRBJ1-2, with 9 bases that match TRBD1. This CDR3 region has 13 residues. Germline CDR1 is ENHRY and CDR2 is SYGVKD. V lost 7 bases and J lost 3; bases outside the gene matches: 3.

This clone was counted between two and nine times. CDR3 DNA sequence: TGTGCCAGCAGCGAACCACAGGCATACTATGGCTACACCTTC. This encodes CASSEPQAYYGYTF. V and J are TRBV13 and TRBJ1-2; D possibly corresponds to TRBD1 (5 bases). The CDR3 consists of 14 residues. Germline V gene sequence: CDR1 PRHDT, CDR2 FYEKMQ (reference sequence). The V gene lost 5 bases and the J gene lost 3 bases, with 13 bases spanning the gap.

This clone has a handful of counts. The chain has TRBV19 and TRBJ1-2; 11 bases map to TRBD1. The J segment lost 7 bases and the V segment lost 5 bases, leaving 6 bases of the junction unmatched. This CDR3 spans 14 amino acids. Per the germline V gene, CDR1 is LNHDA and CDR2 is SQIVND (reference sequence). The CDR3 region has the DNA TGTGCCAGTAGTCCAGGACAGGGGGCGGCTGGCTACACCTTC. It specifies CASSPGQGAAGYTF.

DNA for the CDR3: TGTGCCAGCAGTTCCCCCGTCACGGAGAACCAAGAGACCCAGTACTTC. Translated: CASSSPVTENQETQYF. The J gene is TRBJ2-5, the V gene TRBV28, with D unresolved. Looked up from germline, CDR1 is MDHEN and CDR2 is SYDVKM. V dropped 4 bases and J dropped 0 bases, with 15 bases sitting between them. This CDR3 is 16 amino acids long. Using reference TRBV28 and TRBJ2-5 for the parts outside the CDR3, the full variable domain is DVKVTQSSRYLVKRTGEKVFLECVQDMDHENMFWYRQDPGLGLRLIYFSYDVKMKEKGDIPEGYSVSREKKERFSLILESASTNQTSMYLCASSSPVTENQETQYFGPGTRLLVL.

The rearrangement joins TRBV5-8 to TRBJ1-4; no firm D call. The V gene's germline CDR1 is SGHTS and CDR2 YDEGEE. Between the trimmed V and J ends, which lost 5 bases and 4 bases, there was a span of 21 bases. CDR3 length equals 17 residues. DNA of the CDR3: TGTGCCAGCAGAAGAGCGGTTAGAGATCAGAATAATGAAAAACTGTTTTTT. This codes for CASRRAVRDQNNEKLFF.

This clone was seen a few times. The chain carries TRBV6-1 and TRBJ1-2; D uncertain. Germline V gene lookup returns CDR1 MNHNS and CDR2 SASEGT. V dropped 6 bases and J dropped 4 bases, with 12 bases sitting between them. The length of the CDR3 is 13 residues. CDR3 sequence reads: CASRTSVGYGYTF. CDR3 coding DNA: TGTGCCAGCAGGACCTCGGTGGGCTATGGCTACACCTTC.

The chain joins TRBV5-1 to TRBJ1-2; D not certain. Per germline, CDR1 SGHRS and CDR2 YFSETQ. This CDR3 comprises 14 residues. V lost 2 bases, J lost 7 bases, and 15 bases lay in between. CDR3 loop: CASSLIRGVGGYTF. In nucleotides, the CDR3 is TGCGCCAGCAGCTTAATTCGGGGAGTTGGTGGCTACACCTTC.

The chain employs TRBV5-4 and TRBJ2-7; 7 bases match TRBD1. J was trimmed by 5 bases and V by 1 base; bases with no gene match: 3. This CDR3 contains 13 residues. In germline, CDR1 is SGHNT, CDR2 YYREEE (reference sequence). Here the CDR3 DNA reads TGTGCCAGCAGCTTGAACAGGGGCAACGAGCAGTACTTC. It translates to CASSLNRGNEQYF.

The chain recombines TRBV5-1 with TRBJ2-7; TRBD1 matches at 9 bases. CDR1 is SGHRS, CDR2 YFSETQ, per germline. The CDR3 spans 14 residues. V shed 4 bases and J 2 bases; nucleotides not matched to a gene: 4. The CDR3 sequence: CASSVRDRAYEQYF. CDR3 sequence (DNA): TGCGCCAGCAGCGTCCGGGACAGGGCCTACGAGCAGTACTTC.

The V gene is TRBV4-2, the J gene TRBJ1-1, with D perhaps matching TRBD1 (6 bases). The V gene lost 5 bases and the J gene lost 3 bases, with 16 bases spanning the gap. CDR3 length equals 15 residues. Germline V gene data show CDR1 as LGHNA and CDR2 as YNFKEQ. In DNA, the CDR3 is TGTGCCAGCAGCAGCCGGACAGACCGGGACACTGAAGCTTTCTTT. Protein product: CASSSRTDRDTEAFF.

The rearrangement links TRBV4-1 to TRBJ2-2; D could derive from TRBD1 or TRBD2 (6 bases each). V lost 2 bases, J lost 8 bases, and 21 bases lay in between. In germline, CDR1 is MGHRA, CDR2 YSYEKL. CDR3 length: 17 amino acids. The DNA for the CDR3 is TGCGCCAGCAGCCAACAGTTACCGGGGGCAGGAAAAGGGGAGCTGTTTTTT. Its translation is CASSQQLPGAGKGELFF.

This chain joins TRBV7-6 and TRBJ2-7, with D possibly matching TRBD1 (6 bases). The germline gives CDR1 SGHVS, CDR2 FNYEAQ. The V end lost 3 bases, the J end lost 2 bases, and 20 bases lay between the germline ends. This CDR3 is built from 17 residues. The CDR3 coding sequence is TGTGCCAGCAGCTTCACAACGCAGGGGACGAAAACCTACGAGCAGTACTTC. It translates to CASSFTTQGTKTYEQYF. Looking up the rest from reference TRBV7-6 and TRBJ2-7 gives the full variable domain: GAGVSQSPRYKVTKRGQDVALRCDPISGHVSLYWYRQALGQGPEFLTYFNYEAQQDKSGLPNDRFSAERPEGSISTLTIQRTEQRDSAMYRCASSFTTQGTKTYEQYFGPGTRLTVT.

This chain joins TRBV2 and TRBJ1-1, with D possibly TRBD1 on 5 matching bases. Trimming cost V 8 bases and J 2 bases, with 15 bases left between them. The CDR3 contains 14 residues. Germline CDR1 is SNHLY and CDR2 is FYNNEI. CDR3 residues: CASRLGQGNTEAFF. In DNA form, the CDR3 reads TGTGCCAGCCGGTTGGGGCAGGGTAACACTGAAGCTTTCTTT.

V and J are TRBV2 and TRBJ1-5; the match to TRBD1 covers 9 bases. Germline V CDR1 and CDR2: SNHLY, FYNNEI. J was trimmed by 4 bases and V by 5 bases; bases with no gene match: 3. This CDR3 spans 14 amino acids. Written as DNA, the CDR3 is TGTGCCAGCAGTACCGACAGGGGGAATCAGCCCCAGCATTTT. Residues: CASSTDRGNQPQHF.

The chain joins TRBV30 to TRBJ2-4, with D hard to call. The ends were cut back, 3 bases at V and 0 bases at J, with 15 bases in the middle. This CDR3 spans 16 amino acids. Germline V CDR1 and CDR2: GTSNPN, SVGIG (reference sequence). CDR3 DNA: TGTGCCTGGAGGGATGTGACCTCGCTAGCCAAAAACATTCAGTACTTC. Its translation is CAWRDVTSLAKNIQYF.

A remark on this clone: Other DNA sequences in this sample translate to the same CDR3. This sequence joins TRBV4-1 and TRBJ1-1; D is possibly TRBD1 (6 bases). Trimming left V 3 bases short and J 1 base short, with 18 bases between. The CDR3 contains 17 residues. Germline V CDR1 and CDR2: MGHRA, YSYEKL. The CDR3 sequence: CASSHSVMRGRNTEAFF. The CDR3 DNA is TGCGCCAGCAGCCACTCCGTTATGCGGGGGCGGAACACTGAAGCTTTCTTT.

The chain couples TRBV29-1 to TRBJ1-4; D perhaps matches TRBD1 (6 bases). Trimming cost V 6 bases and J 7 bases, with 15 bases left between them. CDR1 is SQVTM and CDR2 is ANQGSEA in the germline V gene. This CDR3 region has 13 residues. This CDR3 is CSVYVRGSEKLFF. DNA of the CDR3: TGCAGCGTCTACGTAAGGGGGTCTGAAAAACTGTTTTTT.

This clone has more than one count but fewer than ten. The chain is built from TRBV6-1 and TRBJ1-2; 8 bases match TRBD1. CDR3 length equals 14 residues. V was pared by 5 bases and J by 3 bases, with 5 bases of the junction left unmatched. Germline V gene sequence: CDR1 MNHNS, CDR2 SASEGT. CDR3 residues: CASSIQGEHYGYTF. CDR3 coding DNA: TGTGCCAGCAGTATACAGGGGGAACACTATGGCTACACCTTC.

The V and J genes are TRBV28 and TRBJ1-2, with D possibly being TRBD1 (5 bases). Germline V gene sequence: CDR1 MDHEN, CDR2 SYDVKM. Trimming removed 6 bases from V and 4 bases from J, with 15 bases in between. This CDR3 is 14 amino acids long. CDR3 in amino acids: CASRPNRQPYGYTF. Here the CDR3 DNA reads TGTGCCAGCAGGCCCAACCGACAGCCCTATGGCTACACCTTC.

This rearrangement joins TRBV6-1 to TRBJ1-5; D is perhaps TRBD1 (6 bases). The germline gives CDR1 MNHNS, CDR2 SASEGT. V dropped 4 bases and J dropped 12 bases, with 16 bases sitting between them. This CDR3 is built from 13 residues. CDR3 region: CASSAGTRQNQHF. The CDR3 DNA is TGTGCCAGCAGTGCCGGGACACGCCAAAACCAGCATTTT.

This rearrangement joins TRBV4-2 to TRBJ1-2, with D hard to call. This CDR3 region has 14 residues. The ends were cut back, 0 bases at V and 2 bases at J, with 7 bases in the middle. Germline CDR1 and CDR2: LGHNA and YNFKEQ. CDR3 amino acids: CASSQDRLNYGYTF. The DNA for the CDR3 is TGTGCCAGCAGCCAAGATCGATTGAACTATGGCTACACCTTC.

This clone was observed a handful of times. The gene calls are TRBV7-9 and TRBJ1-6, with 7 bases matching TRBD1. Germline trimming cut 6 bases from V and 9 bases from J; bases unmatched to any gene: 11. The CDR3 has 15 amino acids. The germline CDR1 and CDR2 sequences are SEHNR and FQNEAQ (reference sequence). DNA for the CDR3: TGTGCCAGCAGTGCGACAGGGAGTTTTGGTTCACCCCTCCACTTT. This codes for CASSATGSFGSPLHF.

This clone came up a few times. The chain combines TRBV5-1 with TRBJ2-1; D may correspond to TRBD1 or TRBD2 (6 bases each). V lost 4 bases and J lost 6, with 17 bases in between. This CDR3 comprises 15 residues. CDR1 and CDR2 from the germline V gene are SGHRS and YFSETQ. This chain's CDR3 is CASSPGGGMSNEQFF. CDR3 DNA sequence: TGCGCCAGCAGCCCCGGGGGCGGGATGAGCAATGAGCAGTTCTTC.

This clone came up once. The CDR3 coding sequence is TGTGCCATCAGTGAGTCGAGTCAGGCTGGGGGCTACACCTTC. This translates into CAISESSQAGGYTF. V and J are TRBV10-3 and TRBJ1-2; D is unclear. The CDR3 consists of 14 residues. V was trimmed by 0 bases and J by 8 bases, leaving 13 bases between them. Germline values: CDR1 ENHRY, CDR2 SYGVKD.

This chain joins TRBV18 and TRBJ1-5, with a weak D call TRBD1 (6 bases). V was shortened by 5 bases and J by 0 bases, with 11 bases between the two germline ends. CDR1 KGHSH and CDR2 LQKENI come from the germline V gene. The CDR3 is 15 residues long. CDR3 bases: TGTGCCAGCTCAGGACAGCGAATTAGCAATCAGCCCCAGCATTTT. This codes for CASSGQRISNQPQHF.